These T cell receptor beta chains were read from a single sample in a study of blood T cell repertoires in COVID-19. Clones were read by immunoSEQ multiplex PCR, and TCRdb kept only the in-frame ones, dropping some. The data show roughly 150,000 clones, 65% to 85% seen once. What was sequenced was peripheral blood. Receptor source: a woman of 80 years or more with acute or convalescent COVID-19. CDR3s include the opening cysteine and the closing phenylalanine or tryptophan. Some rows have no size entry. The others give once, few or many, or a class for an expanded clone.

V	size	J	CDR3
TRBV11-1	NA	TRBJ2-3	CASSSSGRGDTQYF
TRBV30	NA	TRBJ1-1	CAWSVVAGGTEAFF
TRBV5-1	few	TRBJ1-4	CASRQGGFNEKLFF
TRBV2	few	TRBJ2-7	CASGKGVLNYEQYF
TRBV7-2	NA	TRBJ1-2	CASSRIAGKGDYGYTF
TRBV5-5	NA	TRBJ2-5	CASSLAGRRETQYF
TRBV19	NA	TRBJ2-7	CASSIRGDRAAYEQYF
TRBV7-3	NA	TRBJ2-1	CASSLELAVENEQFF
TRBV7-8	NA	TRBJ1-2	CASSAADREYGYTF
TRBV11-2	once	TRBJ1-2	CASSAGQGNYGYTF
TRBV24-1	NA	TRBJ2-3	CATRPRGGDTQYF
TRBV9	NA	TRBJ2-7	CARRGGGGGRYEQYF
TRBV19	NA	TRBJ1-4	CASSRREKLFF
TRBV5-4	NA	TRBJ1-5	CASSADSSNQPQHF
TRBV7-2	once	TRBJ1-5	CASSLDQGRGQPQHF
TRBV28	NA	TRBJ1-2	CASSSAGTGGIESYGYTF
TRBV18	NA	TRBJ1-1	CASSPGQENTEAFF
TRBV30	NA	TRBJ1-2	CAWSVRDRRHGYTF
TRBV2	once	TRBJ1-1	CASSGRDTEAFF
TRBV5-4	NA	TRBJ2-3	CASSLAGTGGSDTQYF
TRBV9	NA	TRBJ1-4	CASSSGTSAKLFF
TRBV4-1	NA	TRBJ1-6	CASSQVGGANSPLHF
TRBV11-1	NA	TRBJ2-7	CASSLYSGRDEQYF
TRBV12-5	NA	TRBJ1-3	CASGPGGNTIYF
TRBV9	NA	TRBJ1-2	CASSPGGRVDYGYTF
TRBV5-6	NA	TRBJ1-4	CASSVRTGHGEKLFF
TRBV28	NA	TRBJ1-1	CASTTGGVWNTEAFF
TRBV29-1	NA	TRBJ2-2	CSVEGQGYTGELFF
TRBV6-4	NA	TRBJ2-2	CASSIQGWTGELFF
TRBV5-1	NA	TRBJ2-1	CASSLVTISYNEQFF
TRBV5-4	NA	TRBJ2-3	CASSRTSGGAADTQYF
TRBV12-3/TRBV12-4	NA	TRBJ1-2	CASSRGRYGYTF
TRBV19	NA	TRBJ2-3	CASSTTGYKDTQYF
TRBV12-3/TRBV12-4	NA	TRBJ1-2	CASSPTGNYGYTF
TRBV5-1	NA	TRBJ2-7	CASSLSPDSSYEQYF
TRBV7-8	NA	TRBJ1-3	CASSDGTGGGNTIYF
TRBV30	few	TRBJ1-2	CAWGRGNYGYTF
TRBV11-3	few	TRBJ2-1	CASSTGPANEQFF
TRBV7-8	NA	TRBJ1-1	CASSLARWRGNTEAFF
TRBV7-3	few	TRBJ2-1	CASSLNQGSSDEQFF
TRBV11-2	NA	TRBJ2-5	CASSFGSGGVEKTQYF
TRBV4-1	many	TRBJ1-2	CASSQIGQGDDGYTF
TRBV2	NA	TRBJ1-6	CASREKTGVNSPLHF
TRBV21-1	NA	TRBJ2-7	CASTTSKALDHLSRGLYEQYF
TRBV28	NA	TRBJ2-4	CASSPGQTKNIQYF
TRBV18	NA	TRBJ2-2	CASSPSPARGGELFF